Sequencing of this TCR beta chain was carried out in a study of neoadjuvant anti-PD-1 for oral cavity cancer. This sample's time point: after neoadjuvant nivolumab, at surgical resection. PBMCs were not maintained or expanded in culture before analysis. Assay used: immunoSEQ multiplex PCR; TCRdb lists only in-frame clones, some missing. The repertoire consists of fewer than 15,000 clones, with about 70% occurring once and the leading ten covering around 3%. The V end lost 5 bases, the J end lost 0 bases, and 1 base lay between the germline ends. The CDR3 runs 12 residues. The germline V gene encodes CDR1 WNHNN and CDR2 SYGVQD (reference sequence).

The specimen was PBMCs, collected after nivolumab (anti-PD-1) treatment. The sequence was obtained from a person between 40 and 85 years old with oral cavity squamous cell carcinoma. The V call is TRBV10-1, the J call TRBJ2-2, with D uncertain. CDR3 in DNA: TGCGCCAGCAGTCCGAACACCGGGGAGCTGTTTTTT. Translation: CASSPNTGELFF.